These 7 T cell receptor beta chains came from one sample sequenced in a study of T-cell reconstitution after alpha-beta-depleted transplantation in children. The authors prepared the TCRbeta library with unique molecular identifiers. TCRdb re-called the PCR reads with MiXCR, one entry per CDR3 protein. Of about 580,000 distinct CDR3 sequences listed, roughly a quarter were seen once; the top ten hold around a third. The sample was PBMCs, taken before TCRalphabeta/CD19-depleted stem cell transplant. The source of these receptors is a boy under two years old with Wiskott-Aldrich syndrome, due to receive a stem cell transplant.

The chain links TRBV14 to TRBJ2-5, with 8 bases matching TRBD1. CDR3 length: 14 residues. V trimming: 3 bases; J trimming: 5 bases; junction bases outside the gene matches: 5. Per germline, CDR1 SGHDN and CDR2 FVKESK. Here the CDR3 DNA reads TGTGCCAGCAGCCAGTTCAGGGGGCTGGAGACCCAGTACTTC. Translating gives CASSQFRGLETQYF.

This chain links TRBV4-2 with TRBJ2-7, with 11 bases matching TRBD2. The length of the CDR3 is 17 residues. The germline gives CDR1 LGHNA, CDR2 YNFKEQ. Unmatched junction bases numbered 8, after V lost 3 bases and J lost 1 base. In DNA form, the CDR3 reads TGTGCCAGCAGCCACCCAGAGACTAGCGGGGATTCCTACGAGCAGTACTTC. Translation gives CASSHPETSGDSYEQYF.

The rearrangement links TRBV5-1 to TRBJ2-2; D is ambiguous. The CDR3 extends over 13 amino acids. Germline V gene data show CDR1 as SGHRS and CDR2 as YFSETQ. V lost 3 bases and J lost 6, with 9 bases in between. The CDR3 loop is CASSSMGPGELFF. The CDR3 DNA is TGCGCCAGCAGCTCCATGGGCCCCGGGGAGCTGTTTTTT.

The rearrangement joins TRBV11-2 to TRBJ2-2; the match to TRBD2 covers 10 bases. Per the germline V gene, CDR1 is SGHAT and CDR2 is FQNNGV. V lost 3 bases to trimming and J lost 6 bases; unmatched junction nucleotides: 13. The CDR3 totals 18 residues. The CDR3 coding sequence is TGTGCCAGCAGCTTTGGCCTGGGGGGACTAGCGAGGTCCGGGGAGCTGTTTTTT. Residues: CASSFGLGGLARSGELFF.

In its sample, this clonotype was seen many times. The gene calls are TRBV5-1 and TRBJ2-1, with D possibly being TRBD1 (5 bases). V was cut by 1 base and J by 8 bases, with 19 bases left in between. Germline V gene sequence: CDR1 SGHRS, CDR2 YFSETQ. The CDR3 consists of 16 residues. The CDR3 DNA follows: TGCGCCAGCAGCTTGAGACATGGACAAGTATCGGATGAGCAGTTCTTC. Amino acid sequence: CASSLRHGQVSDEQFF.

This CDR3 reads CASSGLRGGRGYNEQFF. CDR3 bases: TGTGCCAGCAGCGGCCTACGCGGCGGGAGGGGGTACAATGAGCAGTTCTTC. This rearrangement joins TRBV14 to TRBJ2-1; 9 positions match TRBD2. CDR1 is SGHDN and CDR2 is FVKESK in the germline V gene. V was clipped by 5 bases and J by 4 bases; unmatched bases: 12. This CDR3 has 17 amino acids. Complete variable domain (other parts from reference TRBV14 and TRBJ2-1): EAGVTQFPSHSVIEKGQTVTLRCDPISGHDNLYWYRRVMGKEIKFLLHFVKESKQDESGMPNNRFLAERTGGTYSTLKVQPAELEDSGVYFCASSGLRGGRGYNEQFFGPGTRLTVL.

This clonotype was detected a few times. V gene TRBV7-9 combines with J gene TRBJ1-5; D is perhaps TRBD1 (6 bases). This CDR3 is built from 14 residues. V was shortened by 5 bases and J by 1 base, with 9 bases between the two germline ends. The V gene's germline CDR1 is SEHNR and CDR2 FQNEAQ (reference sequence). The CDR3 sequence: CASSATGSNQPQHF. The DNA for the CDR3 is TGTGCCAGCAGCGCTACAGGGAGCAATCAGCCCCAGCATTTT. Variable domain in full (rest from reference TRBV7-9 and TRBJ1-5): DTGVSQNPRHKITKRGQNVTFRCDPISEHNRLYWYRQTLGQGPEFLTYFQNEAQLEKSRLLSDRFSAERPKGSFSTLEIQRTEQGDSAMYLCASSATGSNQPQHFGDGTRLSIL.